Presented here are 12 T cell receptor beta chains from one specimen sequenced in a study of blood T cells in healthy people across ages. A second PCR of 7 to 11 cycles used a sample-barcoded 5' primer and a J-beta primer mix. In TCRdb, the 5' RACE reads were re-called with MiXCR into one record per CDR3 protein. The sample shows some 1,000,000 distinct CDR3 sequences, almost 25% of them seen only once. This sample also belongs to another study, concerning T cells of mothers and their children.

Sample: blood. Source of these receptors: a girl between 2 and 10 years old in good health.

V gene TRBV20-1 combines with J gene TRBJ2-1; no firm D call. V dropped 2 bases and J dropped 4 bases, with 9 bases sitting between them. CDR1 is DFQATT and CDR2 is SNEGSKA in the germline V gene (reference sequence). The CDR3 runs 13 residues. The CDR3 loop is CSARTLLYNEQFF. For the CDR3, the DNA is TGCAGTGCTAGAACCCTCCTATACAATGAGCAGTTCTTC.

This clonotype was detected a few times. The chain has TRBV13 and TRBJ2-6; 7 bases line up with TRBD1. CDR3 length equals 15 residues. V dropped 6 bases and J dropped 2; count of bases not matched to a gene: 4. The germline gives CDR1 PRHDT, CDR2 FYEKMQ (reference sequence). The CDR3 DNA sequence: TGTGCCAGCAGGGCCACAGGGGCTGGGGCCAACGTCCTGACTTTC. As protein: CASRATGAGANVLTF.

This chain joins TRBV6-5 and TRBJ1-6; possible D gene TRBD1, 6 bases. Looked up from germline, CDR1 is MNHEY and CDR2 is SVGAGI. The CDR3 is 15 residues long. The V and J ends lost 7 bases and 5 bases respectively, with 15 bases between them. The CDR3 is CASTRGTKNNSPLHF. The CDR3 DNA reads TGTGCCAGCACTCGAGGGACAAAGAATAATTCACCCCTCCACTTT.

This clonotype was seen more than once but under ten times. An end of the junction differs from the germline gene, which may be a read error. The rearrangement links TRBV6-5 to TRBJ2-1; 10 bases agree with TRBD1. This CDR3 is built from 14 residues. Germline CDR1 is MNHEY and CDR2 is SVGAGI. The CDR3: CASRRQGAENEQLF. As DNA, the CDR3 is TGTGCCAGCAGACGACAGGGGGCTGAAAATGAGCAGCTCTTC.

The chain carries TRBV7-8 and TRBJ2-3, with D maybe TRBD2 (5 bases). Between the trimmed V and J ends, which lost 2 bases and 2 bases, there was a span of 8 bases. The CDR3 has 14 amino acids. The germline gives CDR1 SGHVS, CDR2 FQNEAQ. The CDR3 nucleotides read TGTGCCAGCAGCTTAACGAGGGACACAGATACGCAGTATTTT. The encoded protein is CASSLTRDTDTQYF.

The sample holds a few counts of this clonotype. V and J are TRBV7-2 and TRBJ1-4, with 7 positions matching TRBD1. V was pared by 4 bases and J by 2 bases, with 7 bases of the junction left unmatched. The germline V gene encodes CDR1 SGHTA and CDR2 FQGNSA. This CDR3 spans 16 amino acids. The CDR3 nucleotides read TGTGCCAGCAGCTCAGGGGGTAGGAGGACTAATGAAAAACTGTTTTTT. This encodes CASSSGGRRTNEKLFF. The whole variable domain, remainder taken from reference TRBV7-2 and TRBJ1-4, is GAGVSQSPSNKVTEKGKDVELRCDPISGHTALYWYRQSLGQGLEFLIYFQGNSAPDKSGLPSDRFSAERTGGSVSTLTIQRTQQEDSAVYLCASSSGGRRTNEKLFFGSGTQLSVL.

The gene calls are TRBV3-1 and TRBJ1-1; D may be TRBD1 (5 bases). Germline CDR1 is LGHDT and CDR2 is YNNKEL (reference sequence). This CDR3 is built from 13 residues. Trimming took off 1 base at V and 7 bases at J, with 10 bases between the two ends. For the CDR3, the DNA is TGTGCCAGCAGCCAAGCGGGGGAGATTGAAGCTTTCTTT. It specifies CASSQAGEIEAFF.

V is TRBV3-1 and J is TRBJ2-3; 12 bases align to TRBD2. This CDR3 contains 16 residues. Germline values: CDR1 LGHDT, CDR2 YNNKEL (reference sequence). With 2 bases clipped from V and 4 bases from J, the junction kept 4 bases outside the gene matches. The CDR3 DNA reads TGTGCCAGCAGCCAACCGGGACTAGCGGGTTCAGATACGCAGTATTTT. As protein: CASSQPGLAGSDTQYF.

The chain uses TRBV4-1 and TRBJ2-1, with a possible D match to TRBD2 (5 bases). The CDR3 length is 15 residues. In germline, CDR1 is MGHRA, CDR2 YSYEKL. Trimming took off 4 bases at V and 8 bases at J, with 18 bases between the two ends. The CDR3 sequence is CASSRGVGEVHEQFF. CDR3 nucleotide sequence: TGCGCCAGCAGCCGGGGAGTGGGAGAAGTCCATGAGCAGTTCTTC.

Only a few counts were recorded for this clonotype. The rearrangement joins TRBV4-1 to TRBJ2-5; 7 bases agree with TRBD2. Trimming cost V 3 bases and J 2 bases; bases outside gene matches: 15. This CDR3 region has 18 residues. Germline CDR1 is MGHRA and CDR2 is YSYEKL. The CDR3 here is CASSHSRTPGGVQETQYF. DNA of the CDR3: TGCGCCAGCAGCCATTCCAGAACCCCGGGAGGTGTTCAAGAGACCCAGTACTTC.

The chain is built from TRBV11-2 and TRBJ2-3; D perhaps matches TRBD1 (5 bases). Trimming shortened V by 4 bases and J by 0 bases, and 32 bases separated the two germline ends. Looked up from germline, CDR1 is SGHAT and CDR2 is FQNNGV. The CDR3 is 22 amino acids. Written as DNA, the CDR3 is TGTGCCAGCAGCTCACCTAACAGGATTGGACCGTCCCGGGTCCCAAGCACAGATACGCAGTATTTT. This codes for CASSSPNRIGPSRVPSTDTQYF.

The J gene is TRBJ2-3, the V gene TRBV7-3; no firm D call. This CDR3 has 15 amino acids. From germline, CDR1 is SGHTA and CDR2 FQGTGA. Trimming removed 5 bases from V and 5 bases from J, with 17 bases in between. CDR3 sequence (DNA): TGTGCCAGCAGCCAAAAAACCTTAGGAGTAGATACGCAGTATTTT. This translates into CASSQKTLGVDTQYF. Full variable domain (outside the CDR3, taken from reference TRBV7-3 and TRBJ2-3): GAGVSQTPSNKVTEKGKYVELRCDPISGHTALYWYRQSLGQGPEFLIYFQGTGAADDSGLPNDRFFAVRPEGSVSTLKIQRTERGDSAVYLCASSQKTLGVDTQYFGPGTRLTVL.